Listed below are T cell receptor beta chains from one sample, sequenced in a study of blood T cell repertoires in COVID-19. The protocol was immunoSEQ multiplex PCR, while the TCRdb copy is restricted to in-frame clones and leaves out a portion. The profile shows 380,000 or so clones, 86% of them singletons. Material for sequencing was peripheral blood. Every receptor here comes from a woman in her sixties or seventies with COVID-19, enrolled during active disease. Both conserved end residues are part of each CDR3. A D gene is named only where the DNA matches it firmly. Clone size is given for some rows only: seen once, a few or many times, or a class if the clone is expanded.

>TRBJ2-7|TRBV19|NA|NA
TGTGCCAGTAGCCTCGGGGGTTACGAGCAGTACTTC
CASSLGGYEQYF
>TRBJ2-1|TRBV5-1|few|NA
TGCGCCAGCAGCTTGGCGGTAGCGACGTTCTCCTACAATGAGCAGTTCTTC
CASSLAVATFSYNEQFF
>TRBJ2-7|TRBV15|NA|NA
TGTGCCACCAGCACCTCGGAGGTACCCTACGAGCAGTACTTC
CATSTSEVPYEQYF
>TRBJ2-2|TRBV7-3|NA|TRBD1
TGTGCCAGCAGCACTGCGGACAGGGGGTACACCGGGGAGCTGTTTTTT
CASSTADRGYTGELFF
>TRBJ1-3|TRBV4-1|NA|NA
TGCGCCAGCAGCCAGACGGACAGCCGCTCTGGAAACACCATATATTTT
CASSQTDSRSGNTIYF
>TRBJ2-3|TRBV10-3|NA|TRBD1
TGTGCCATCAGGGGACAGGCCCCTGACACAGATACGCAGTATTTT
CAIRGQAPDTDTQYF
>TRBJ1-2|TRBV27|NA|TRBD1
TGTGCCAGCAGTTTACGAGAGGGGGCGCGGTATGGCTACACCTTC
CASSLREGARYGYTF
>TRBJ2-3|TRBV5-1|NA|NA
TGCGCCAGCAGCTTGGAGCGGGTCAGCACAGATACGCAGTATTTT
CASSLERVSTDTQYF
>TRBJ2-1|TRBV5-1|once|TRBD2
TGCGCCAGCAGCTTGACTAGCGGGTTCTACAATGAGCAGTTCTTC
CASSLTSGFYNEQFF
>TRBJ1-2|TRBV11-2|few|NA
TGTGCCAGCAGCTTAGGTTACAGGGCGTTAGCTAACTATGGCTACACCTTC
CASSLGYRALANYGYTF
>TRBJ2-2|TRBV25-1|few|NA
TGTGCCACGGAGGGTGCCGGGGCCGGGGAGCTGTTTTTT
CATEGAGAGELFF
>TRBJ1-4|TRBV10-3|NA|NA
TGTGCCATCAGAATGGGAGCAACTAATGAAAAACTGTTTTTT
CAIRMGATNEKLFF
>TRBJ1-4|TRBV11-2|NA|TRBD1
TGTGCCAGCAGCTTCAACAGGGGTGAAAAACTGTTTTTT
CASSFNRGEKLFF
>TRBJ1-1|TRBV19|NA|NA
TGTGCCAGTATTCCCGCGGGGACTCGGGTGAACACTGAAGCTTTCTTT
CASIPAGTRVNTEAFF
>TRBJ1-1|TRBV18|NA|NA
TGTGCCAGCTCCGCACCCTCATGGAGCGCCCTGGGCACTGAAGCTTTCTTT
CASSAPSWSALGTEAFF
>TRBJ2-3|TRBV10-3|NA|TRBD2
TGTGCCATCAAAGCTAGCGGGGTTGCTGATACGCAGTATTTT
CAIKASGVADTQYF
>TRBJ1-5|TRBV12-3/TRBV12-4|NA|TRBD1
TGTGCCAGCAGGGGGACAGGGAAACAGCCCCAGCATTTT
CASRGTGKQPQHF
>TRBJ1-2|TRBV6-5|NA|TRBD1
TGTGCCAGCAGCAGGGACAGACCCAAGGATGGCTACACCTTC
CASSRDRPKDGYTF
>TRBJ1-2|TRBV6-5|NA|NA
TGTGCCAGCAGTTACTCTCAGGGAAGACCCCACGGCTACACCTTC
CASSYSQGRPHGYTF
>TRBJ1-1|TRBV28|NA|TRBD1
TGTGCCAGCAGTCCAGGGGGCACGTACACTGAAGCTTTCTTT
CASSPGGTYTEAFF
>TRBJ2-2|TRBV6-5|NA|NA
TGTGCCAGTAGTACTAGCACCGGGGAGCTGTTTTTT
CASSTSTGELFF
>TRBJ2-1|TRBV19|once|NA
TGTGCCAGTAGTATAGGATTGGTCGGGGAGCAGTTCTTC
CASSIGLVGEQFF
>TRBJ1-4|TRBV19|NA|NA
TGTGCCAGTAGTTCGGCAGGGTCGGAAAAACTGTTTTTT
CASSSAGSEKLFF
>TRBJ2-7|TRBV15|NA|NA
TGTGCCACCAGCAGAGATCAAGGCGGTTTGGACGAGCAGTACTTC
CATSRDQGGLDEQYF
>TRBJ1-5|TRBV27|NA|NA
TGTGCCAGCAGTTGGGGCCCCAATCAGCCCCAGCATTTT
CASSWGPNQPQHF
>TRBJ1-1|TRBV18|once|NA
TGTGCCAGCTCACGGGTAGGGGTGGACACTGAAGCTTTCTTT
CASSRVGVDTEAFF
>TRBJ1-2|TRBV5-1|NA|NA
TGCGCCAGCAGCTTGGCCGTAACAGGCCCCTATGGCTACACCTTC
CASSLAVTGPYGYTF
>TRBJ2-3|TRBV7-8|few|NA
TGTGCCAGCAGCTTACCCTCCAGGGAATGGGTCGCAGATACGCAGTATTTT
CASSLPSREWVADTQYF
>TRBJ2-7|TRBV5-5|NA|NA
TGTGCCAGCAGCTTGGGGCGGGCGTACGAGCAGTACTTC
CASSLGRAYEQYF
>TRBJ2-3|TRBV5-1|NA|NA
TGCGCCAGCAGCTTGATGCAGGGTCAAACAGATACGCAGTATTTT
CASSLMQGQTDTQYF
>TRBJ2-5|TRBV29-1|NA|TRBD2
TGCAGCGTTGAAGGCGGGGGGGCGGGAGAGACCCAGTACTTC
CSVEGGGAGETQYF
>TRBJ2-7|TRBV7-9|NA|TRBD2
TGTGCCAGCAGCTTAGAGGGCGTAGCGGGCCAGTACTTC
CASSLEGVAGQYF
>TRBJ2-3|TRBV14|NA|NA
TGTGCCAGCAGCCCCATAGCGAGTTCAACAGATACGCAGTATTTT
CASSPIASSTDTQYF
>TRBJ1-4|TRBV4-2|NA|TRBD1
TGTGCCAGCAGCCAAGATTGGGGGACAGACTTTGCAACTAATGAAAAACTGTTTTTT
CASSQDWGTDFATNEKLFF
>TRBJ2-5|TRBV11-3|NA|TRBD1
TGTGCCAGCAGCCATACAGGGGGCGCGGAAGAGACCCAGTACTTC
CASSHTGGAEETQYF
>TRBJ1-2|TRBV25-1|NA|TRBD1
TGTGCCAGCAGTGAACCCTTGGACAGGGGGGAAGGCTACACCTTC
CASSEPLDRGEGYTF
>TRBJ2-5|TRBV30|many|NA
TGTGCCTGGGCAAGAGTCCACCAAGAGACCCAGTACTTC
CAWARVHQETQYF
>TRBJ2-7|TRBV11-3|NA|NA
TGTGCCAGCAGCTTAGTACGGGGATACGAGCAGTACTTC
CASSLVRGYEQYF
>TRBJ2-1|TRBV5-5|NA|NA
TGTGCCAGCAGCTTGGCCAGGGTGGGCAATGAGCAGTTCTTC
CASSLARVGNEQFF
>TRBJ2-2|TRBV19|NA|NA
TGTGCCAGTAGTATAGTTTGGACTGAGAACACCGGGGAGCTGTTTTTT
CASSIVWTENTGELFF
>TRBJ2-3|TRBV7-9|NA|TRBD1
TGTGCCAGTCGGGACAGATATACAGATACGCAGTATTTT
CASRDRYTDTQYF
>TRBJ1-5|TRBV19|NA|TRBD1
TGTGCCAGTACCTCTCAGGGGGCGGGCAATCAGCCCCAGCATTTT
CASTSQGAGNQPQHF
>TRBJ1-4|TRBV7-9|few|NA
TGTGCCAGCAGCGCGGAGTATGAAAAACTGTTTTTT
CASSAEYEKLFF
>TRBJ2-4|TRBV12-3/TRBV12-4|NA|NA
TGTGCCAGCAGCCTTGCCAAAAACATTCAGTACTTC
CASSLAKNIQYF
>TRBJ2-7|TRBV11-1|NA|NA
TGTGCCAGCAGCAAGAGTCGTTTTGAACCCTACGAGCAGTACTTC
CASSKSRFEPYEQYF
>TRBJ2-2|TRBV19|NA|NA
TGTGCCAGTAGTTCCGGACGGGGCACCGGGGAGCTGTTTTTT
CASSSGRGTGELFF
>TRBJ2-7|TRBV30|NA|TRBD2
TGTGCCTGGAGTCTCGGGGGGGTGTACGAGCAGTACTTC
CAWSLGGVYEQYF
>TRBJ1-5|TRBV19|NA|NA
TGTGCCAGTAGGGATCGAGGGGGACCATGGCAGCCCCAGCATTTT
CASRDRGGPWQPQHF
>TRBJ2-7|TRBV2|NA|TRBD1
TGTGCCAGCAGTCGACAGGGGCCCCCTAAGGAGCAGTACTTC
CASSRQGPPKEQYF
>TRBJ2-3|TRBV25-1|NA|TRBD2
TGTGCCAGCAGCCTAGCGGTCACAGATACGCAGTATTTT
CASSLAVTDTQYF